Listed here are 16 T cell receptor beta chains from one sample, sequenced in a study of cytomegalovirus exposure and HLA in healthy donors. The PCR had 60 Vbeta and 13 Jbeta primers. Clones were read by immunoSEQ multiplex PCR, and TCRdb kept only the in-frame ones, dropping some. The table has around 110,000 clones, around three quarters seen once. The sample was PBMCs. Receptor source: a man younger than 40 in good health and CMV-seropositive.

V gene TRBV7-3 combines with J gene TRBJ2-5; D possibly corresponds to TRBD2 (5 bases). V lost 1 base and J 5 bases, leaving 11 bases between the germline ends. CDR1 and CDR2 (germline): SGHTA, FQGTGA. CDR3 length: 14 residues. CDR3 protein: CASSLMGAGETQYF. The CDR3 DNA follows: TGTGCCAGCAGCTTAATGGGAGCCGGGGAGACCCAGTACTTC.

The chain couples TRBV11-2 to TRBJ1-2; 7 bases align to TRBD1. The CDR3 covers 16 residues. Trimming removed 6 bases from V and 4 bases from J; junction bases left unmatched: 14. CDR1 is SGHAT, CDR2 FQNNGV, per germline. The CDR3 sequence: CASRGLQKGQRYGYTF. As DNA, the CDR3 is TGTGCCAGCAGGGGGTTGCAAAAGGGACAGCGCTATGGCTACACCTTC. The full variable domain, in which reference TRBV11-2 and TRBJ1-2 provide the parts outside the CDR3, is EAGVAQSPRYKIIEKRQSVAFWCNPISGHATLYWYQQILGQGPKLLIQFQNNGVVDDSQLPKDRFSAERLKGVDSTLKIQPAKLEDSAVYLCASRGLQKGQRYGYTFGSGTRLTVV.

CDR3: CASSPRFSSYEQYF. CDR3 in DNA: TGTGCCAGCTCGCCTCGTTTTAGCTCCTACGAGCAGTACTTC. V and J are TRBV19 and TRBJ2-7; D gene uncertain. CDR1 and CDR2 (germline): LNHDA, SQIVND (reference sequence). The CDR3 is 14 amino acids. The ends were cut back, 9 bases at V and 0 bases at J, with 15 bases in the middle.

V usage is TRBV29-1 and J usage is TRBJ1-1; D gene uncertain. Trimming shortened V by 7 bases and J by 1 base, and 10 bases separated the two germline ends. The CDR3 contains 12 residues. Looked up from germline, CDR1 is SQVTM and CDR2 is ANQGSEA. The CDR3 sequence is CSGGDPNTEAFF. The DNA of the CDR3 is TGCAGCGGCGGCGACCCGAACACTGAAGCTTTCTTT. Combining the CDR3 with reference TRBV29-1 and TRBJ1-1 gives the whole variable domain SAVISQKPSRDICQRGTSLTIQCQVDSQVTMMFWYRQQPGQSLTLIATANQGSEATYESGFVIDKFPISRPNLTFSTLTVSNMSPEDSSIYLCSGGDPNTEAFFGQGTRLTVV.

J is TRBJ2-1 and V is TRBV11-1; 13 positions match TRBD2. CDR3 length equals 15 residues. V was pared by 5 bases and J by 5 bases, with 3 bases of the junction left unmatched. Germline V gives CDR1 SGHAT, CDR2 FQDESV (reference sequence). This chain's CDR3 is CASSPGTSGDNEQFF. DNA for the CDR3: TGTGCCAGCAGCCCTGGGACTAGCGGGGACAATGAGCAGTTCTTC.

This clone appeared a few times. This chain joins TRBV28 and TRBJ2-7, with D tentatively TRBD2 (7 bases). V lost 3 bases and J lost 3, with 18 bases in between. Germline CDR1 and CDR2: MDHEN and SYDVKM. The CDR3 totals 16 residues. CDR3 protein: CASSLPPGGAGYEQYF. The DNA of the CDR3 is TGTGCCAGCAGTTTGCCCCCGGGGGGCGCGGGCTACGAGCAGTACTTC.

V usage is TRBV5-6 and J usage is TRBJ2-3, with 13 bases fitting TRBD2. Per germline, CDR1 SGHDT and CDR2 YYEEEE. There are 18 residues in the CDR3. With 3 bases clipped from V and 0 bases from J, the junction kept 7 bases outside the gene matches. This CDR3 is CASSSTSGGARSTDTQYF. CDR3 nucleotides: TGTGCCAGCAGCTCTACTAGCGGGGGGGCCCGGAGCACAGATACGCAGTATTTT.

The rearrangement joins TRBV29-1 to TRBJ1-2; 9 bases agree with TRBD1. V was clipped by 7 bases and J by 4 bases; unmatched bases: 7. The germline CDR1 and CDR2 sequences are SQVTM and ANQGSEA. The CDR3 spans 13 residues. CDR3 DNA: TGCAGCGCAGGACAGGGGATGGGCTATGGCTACACCTTC. This codes for CSAGQGMGYGYTF.

The genes are TRBV6-6 and TRBJ1-1; D gene unclear. Trimming removed 0 bases from V and 5 bases from J, with 7 bases in between. The germline gives CDR1 MNHNY, CDR2 SVGAGI (reference sequence). This CDR3 comprises 13 residues. As DNA, the CDR3 is TGTGCCAGCAGTTACTCGGCGGGGACTGAAGCTTTCTTT. It encodes CASSYSAGTEAFF.

This clone occurred a few times. This chain links TRBV6-5 with TRBJ2-7; 8 positions match TRBD1. Germline values: CDR1 MNHEY, CDR2 SVGAGI. Trimming removed 2 bases from V and 6 bases from J; junction bases left unmatched: 3. The length of the CDR3 is 13 residues. As DNA, the CDR3 is TGTGCCAGCAGTTACGACAGGGGTCCCGAGCAGTACTTC. Its translation is CASSYDRGPEQYF.

This clone showed up just once. The chain has TRBV27 and TRBJ1-1; TRBD1 matches 9 bases. Germline assignment: CDR1 MNHEY and CDR2 SMNVEV (reference sequence). V was clipped by 5 bases and J by 1 base; unmatched bases: 5. CDR3 length equals 15 residues. The CDR3 loop is CASSPRGQGNTEAFF. The DNA of the CDR3 is TGTGCCAGCAGTCCGAGGGGACAGGGGAACACTGAAGCTTTCTTT.

The V call is TRBV27, the J call TRBJ1-1; possible D gene TRBD1, 5 bases. Germline V lookup: CDR1 MNHEY, CDR2 SMNVEV (reference sequence). Trimming took off 1 base at V and 3 bases at J, with 15 bases between the two ends. This CDR3 has 16 amino acids. Here the CDR3 reads CASSLFWGDRYTEAFF. In nucleotides, the CDR3 is TGTGCCAGCAGTTTATTCTGGGGGGATCGGTACACTGAAGCTTTCTTT.

This rearrangement joins TRBV7-3 to TRBJ2-7, with 12 bases matching TRBD2. This CDR3 is built from 15 residues. Trimming took 5 bases from V and 5 from J; bases not matched to a gene: 7. CDR1 is SGHTA, CDR2 FQGTGA, per germline. The CDR3 coding sequence is TGTGCCAGCAGCCTTGGACTAGCGGGGTCTAACGAGCAGTACTTC. This codes for CASSLGLAGSNEQYF.

This clone was seen a handful of times. The CDR3 reads CASSPGTSGEETQYF. As DNA, the CDR3 is TGTGCCAGCTCACCGGGGACTAGCGGGGAAGAGACCCAGTACTTC. The chain carries TRBV18 and TRBJ2-5; TRBD2 matches at 13 bases. Germline lookup yields CDR1 KGHSH and CDR2 LQKENI. V shed 3 bases and J 3 bases; nucleotides not matched to a gene: 1. CDR3 length: 15 residues.

The chain employs TRBV11-2 and TRBJ2-5; a weak D match, TRBD2 (5 bases). TRBJ2-7 explains the end of the DNA better; the J call may be wrong. The CDR3 consists of 14 residues. Germline CDR1 and CDR2: SGHAT and FQNNGV. The CDR3 sequence is CASSAPEDSYEQYF. The CDR3 DNA is TGTGCCAGCAGCGCCCCGGAGGACTCCTACGAGCAGTACTTC.

This chain links TRBV5-6 with TRBJ2-7; no firm D call. The CDR3 loop spans 14 amino acids. The germline CDR1 and CDR2 sequences are SGHDT and YYEEEE. V lost 0 bases and J lost 0, with 7 bases in between. CDR3 nucleotides: TGTGCCAGCAGCTTGGCTGCGAACTCCTACGAGCAGTACTTC. This translates into CASSLAANSYEQYF.